This T cell receptor beta chain derives from a study of shared clonotypes between healthy human individuals. Measured with immunoSEQ multiplex PCR; TCRdb has only the in-frame clones, and not every one. Of 2.5 million or so clones detected, around 90% appear once; the ten largest clones hold over 0.12%. As regards this clone: Its target is not known.

Memory CD4+ cells were the fraction left after CD45RA+ naive selection. Findings of the study overall: Across subsets, estimated richness was generally greater for naive than for memory populations.

Germline V gene lookup returns CDR1 MGHRA and CDR2 YSYEKL. The CDR3 has 14 residues. V was trimmed by 1 base and J by 3 bases, leaving 10 bases between them. The rearrangement links TRBV4-1 to TRBJ2-7, with D uncertain. The sequence was obtained from a young man in good health. Sample: naive CD4+ T cells sorted from blood. As to subset: CD45RA+ positively selected. CDR3: CASSQGPIFYEQYF. Here the CDR3 DNA reads TGCGCCAGCAGCCAAGGACCGATATTCTACGAGCAGTACTTC.